A single T cell receptor (beta chain) is shown here with its context. Distinct nucleotide sequences in the sample also encode this CDR3. The data were obtained in a study of shared clonotypes between healthy human individuals. This CDR3 is built from 14 residues. The germline gives CDR1 SGHRS, CDR2 YFSETQ. Unmatched junction bases numbered 4, after V lost 5 bases and J lost 3 bases. Some clones are missing from TCRdb's copy, which holds only in-frame ones; the method was immunoSEQ multiplex PCR. This sample has 1,500,000 or so clones, with around 98.5% found just once. The sequencing input was naive CD4+ T cells sorted from blood. Documented subset: CD45RA+ positively selected. The sequence derives from a man under 40 in good health. The V and J genes are TRBV5-1 and TRBJ2-5; TRBD1 aligns across 10 bases. Here the CDR3 DNA reads TGCGCCAGCAGTCGGGACAGGGGCGAAGAGACCCAGTACTTC. Amino acid sequence: CASSRDRGEETQYF.